The next 26 T cell receptor beta chains were all read from a single sample in a study of blood T cell repertoires in COVID-19. Sequenced by immunoSEQ multiplex PCR; TCRdb stores in-frame clones only, minus some. The profile covers about 400,000 clones, with 86% appearing a single time and over 1.1% taken by the ten largest. The sequenced sample was peripheral blood. These receptors came from a woman in her 30s with active or convalescent COVID-19.

The gene calls are TRBV27 and TRBJ2-7; 11 bases align to TRBD2. The junction had 7 bases not matched to a gene; V was cut back by 5 bases and J by 7 bases. Germline V gives CDR1 MNHEY, CDR2 SMNVEV (reference sequence). This CDR3 has 14 residues. This CDR3 is CASSVAGGPGEQYF. Here the CDR3 DNA reads TGTGCCAGCAGTGTAGCGGGAGGGCCGGGTGAGCAGTACTTC.

This clone was observed a few times. The chain uses TRBV6-5 and TRBJ1-2; perhaps TRBD1 as D (6 bases). V was cut by 0 bases and J by 5 bases, with 16 bases left in between. The CDR3 loop spans 16 amino acids. The germline V gene encodes CDR1 MNHEY and CDR2 SVGAGI. CDR3 sequence reads: CASSYSSYGQGYGYTF. DNA of the CDR3: TGTGCCAGCAGTTACTCGTCTTATGGGCAGGGGTATGGCTACACCTTC.

The genes are TRBV6-5 and TRBJ1-5, with D possibly TRBD1 on 5 matching bases. CDR1 MNHEY and CDR2 SVGAGI come from the germline V gene. Trimming took off 5 bases at V and 0 bases at J, with 8 bases between the two ends. This CDR3 has 14 residues. The CDR3, as DNA: TGTGCCAGCAGTCCGACAGATAGCAATCAGCCCCAGCATTTT. Encoded protein: CASSPTDSNQPQHF.

Here the CDR3 reads CASSLWSGQNTEAFF. CDR3 nucleotide sequence: TGTGCCAGCAGTTTATGGTCCGGACAGAACACTGAAGCTTTCTTT. This chain connects TRBV27 to TRBJ1-1; perhaps TRBD1 as D (5 bases). CDR3 length: 15 amino acids. Trimming took off 1 base at V and 1 base at J, with 10 bases between the two ends. Germline V CDR1 and CDR2: MNHEY, SMNVEV (reference sequence).

This chain joins TRBV18 and TRBJ1-1; maybe TRBD1 (5 bases). The CDR3 consists of 13 residues. Trimming pared 4 bases from V and 7 bases from J, leaving 13 bases between. The germline V gene has CDR1 KGHSH and CDR2 LQKENI. The CDR3 region has the DNA TGTGCCAGCTCACTTCAAAACACAGGTGAAGCTTTCTTT. Protein sequence: CASSLQNTGEAFF.

The chain joins TRBV29-1 to TRBJ1-1; D may be TRBD1 (5 bases). V was cut by 7 bases and J by 1 base, with 13 bases left in between. Germline CDR1 reads SQVTM; CDR2 reads ANQGSEA. This CDR3 spans 13 amino acids. CDR3 DNA: TGCAGCGGCCAGCTACAGGCGAACACTGAAGCTTTCTTT. Amino acids: CSGQLQANTEAFF.

The chain employs TRBV25-1 and TRBJ2-1, with 11 nucleotides matching TRBD2. J gave up 5 bases and V 8 bases, and 2 bases lay outside the gene matches. CDR3 size: 13 residues. CDR1 MGHDK and CDR2 SYGVNS come from the germline V gene. The CDR3 DNA reads TGTGCCAGCGAGGGACTAGCGGACAATGAGCAGTTCTTC. This codes for CASEGLADNEQFF.

The chain couples TRBV5-6 to TRBJ1-2; D possibly corresponds to TRBD1 (6 bases). Germline-derived CDR1 and CDR2 are SGHDT and YYEEEE. V dropped 0 bases and J dropped 4 bases, with 13 bases sitting between them. The CDR3 extends over 15 amino acids. The chain's CDR3 is CASSLGLGGGYGYTF. In DNA form, the CDR3 reads TGTGCCAGCAGCTTGGGCTTAGGGGGTGGCTATGGCTACACCTTC.

This rearrangement joins TRBV6-2 or TRBV6-3 to TRBJ2-1; no definite D call. Trimming removed 5 bases from V and 2 bases from J, with 7 bases in between. The CDR3 loop spans 13 amino acids. Germline V lookup: CDR1 MNHEY, CDR2 SVGEGT. The CDR3 nucleotides are TGTGCCAGCAGTGCCGGTACCTACAATGAGCAGTTCTTC. Amino acid sequence: CASSAGTYNEQFF.

DNA of the CDR3: TGTGCCAGCAGCACCCGGGGGGCGGACACCGGGGAGCTGTTTTTT. Translating gives CASSTRGADTGELFF. The V call is TRBV7-9, the J call TRBJ2-2, with D perhaps matching TRBD2 (7 bases). The V gene lost 5 bases and the J gene lost 3 bases, with 13 bases spanning the gap. The germline V gene has CDR1 SEHNR and CDR2 FQNEAQ (reference sequence). This CDR3 contains 15 residues.

The chain combines TRBV4-1 with TRBJ2-7; a possible D gene is TRBD1 (5 bases). The CDR3 is made up of 16 amino acids. Germline loops: CDR1 MGHRA, CDR2 YSYEKL. V was cut by 3 bases and J by 1 base, with 16 bases left in between. CDR3: CASSQDRFQGSYEQYF. In DNA, the CDR3 is TGCGCCAGCAGCCAGGATCGGTTCCAGGGTTCCTACGAGCAGTACTTC.

This clone was picked up one time. This sequence joins TRBV24-1 and TRBJ2-3, with D perhaps matching TRBD1 (6 bases). The germline CDR1 and CDR2 sequences are KGHDR and SFDVKD. There are 15 residues in the CDR3. Trimming stripped 4 bases from V and 0 bases from J, with 10 bases between. This CDR3 reads CATSEGQGSTDTQYF. The CDR3 region has the DNA TGTGCCACCAGTGAGGGCCAGGGGAGCACAGATACGCAGTATTTT.

V is TRBV4-1 and J is TRBJ1-5; D is undetermined. CDR1 MGHRA and CDR2 YSYEKL come from the germline V gene. The CDR3 has 15 amino acids. Between the trimmed V and J ends, which lost 1 base and 3 bases, there was a span of 10 bases. Here the CDR3 reads CASSQGNRDNQPQHF. CDR3 nucleotide sequence: TGCGCCAGCAGCCAAGGGAACAGAGACAATCAGCCCCAGCATTTT.

J is TRBJ2-7 and V is TRBV6-5; TRBD1 agrees at 8 bases. This CDR3 is built from 14 residues. The V segment lost 6 bases and the J segment 3 bases; nucleotides outside the gene matches: 7. Germline V CDR1 and CDR2: MNHEY, SVGAGI. CDR3 amino acids: CASSWDRISYEQYF. The DNA of the CDR3 is TGTGCCAGCAGCTGGGACAGGATCAGCTACGAGCAGTACTTC.

The chain has TRBV5-1 and TRBJ2-3, with D perhaps TRBD1 (5 bases). The V end lost 6 bases, the J end lost 2 bases, and 16 bases lay between the germline ends. Germline CDR1 reads SGHRS; CDR2 reads YFSETQ. The CDR3 is 15 residues long. The CDR3 region is CASTPTGPYTDTQYF. The CDR3 DNA follows: TGCGCCAGCACCCCAACAGGTCCCTACACAGATACGCAGTATTTT.

The V gene is TRBV7-4, the J gene TRBJ2-1; D is perhaps TRBD1 (5 bases). Trimming removed 5 bases from V and 5 bases from J, with 10 bases in between. The CDR3 sequence is 13 residues long. Looked up from germline, CDR1 is SGHVT and CDR2 is SQSDAQ. In DNA, the CDR3 is TGTGCCAGCAGCCCCGACAGCCACAATGAGCAGTTCTTC. Protein: CASSPDSHNEQFF. Full variable domain (remainder filled in from reference TRBV7-4 and TRBJ2-1): GAGVSQSPRYKVAKRGRDVALRCDSISGHVTLYWYRQTLGQGSEVLTYSQSDAQRDKSGRPSGRFSAERPERSVSTLKIQRTEQGDSAVYLCASSPDSHNEQFFGPGTRLTVL.

Points on this clone: The identical CDR3 is also encoded by other nucleotide sequences in the sample. This chain joins TRBV5-5 and TRBJ1-5; D not resolved. The CDR3 totals 15 residues. Trimming removed 0 bases at V and 2 bases at J, with 9 bases between. CDR1 is SGHKS, CDR2 YYEKEE, per germline (reference sequence). CDR3 nucleotide sequence: TGTGCCAGCAGCTTGGCGGCAGGTGGCAATCAGCCCCAGCATTTT. This codes for CASSLAAGGNQPQHF.

This clone came up once. The chain links TRBV6-5 to TRBJ1-1, with TRBD1 matching 7 bases. The CDR3 length is 15 residues. Germline CDR1 and CDR2: MNHEY and SVGAGI. V lost 2 bases, J lost 5 bases, and 8 bases stayed unmatched. CDR3 sequence reads: CASSYTRQGRTEAFF. The CDR3 DNA reads as TGTGCCAGCAGTTACACACGACAGGGAAGAACTGAAGCTTTCTTT.

This chain links TRBV9 with TRBJ2-3; a possible D gene is TRBD2 (6 bases). The CDR3 consists of 14 residues. Germline CDR1 reads SGDLS; CDR2 reads YYNGEE. Trimming took off 1 base at V and 4 bases at J, with 10 bases between the two ends. This CDR3 is CASSVLEGSDTQYF. The DNA for the CDR3 is TGTGCCAGCAGCGTATTGGAGGGGTCAGATACGCAGTATTTT.

Turning to this clone: The same CDR3 also results from other DNA sequences found in this sample. This rearrangement joins TRBV27 to TRBJ2-7, with 10 bases matching TRBD2. CDR1 and CDR2 (germline): MNHEY, SMNVEV (reference sequence). The junction had 0 bases not matched to a gene; V was cut back by 2 bases and J by 2 bases. CDR3 length equals 14 residues. The CDR3 region has the DNA TGTGCCAGCAGTTTACTAGCGGGAGCCTACGAGCAGTACTTC. This gives the protein CASSLLAGAYEQYF.

The rearrangement uses TRBV10-1 and TRBJ1-1; the D gene is possibly TRBD1 (5 bases). The CDR3 is 14 residues long. Per the germline V gene, CDR1 is WNHNN and CDR2 is SYGVQD (reference sequence). Trimming removed 3 bases at V and 4 bases at J, with 12 bases between. The CDR3 sequence is CASSETGGGTEAFF. The DNA for the CDR3 is TGCGCCAGCAGTGAAACGGGGGGTGGCACTGAAGCTTTCTTT.

This clone was observed once. CDR3: CASSEGQTASKAQHF. CDR3 DNA: TGTGCCAGCAGTGAGGGACAGACTGCTAGTAAGGCCCAGCATTTT. V is TRBV6-1 and J is TRBJ1-5, with 7 bases that match TRBD1. The CDR3 length is 15 residues. In germline, CDR1 is MNHNS, CDR2 SASEGT. V was pared by 3 bases and J by 11 bases, with 13 bases of the junction left unmatched.

This clone occurred a few times. This sample also contains other DNA sequences that code for the same CDR3. This sequence joins TRBV27 and TRBJ1-6, with no clear D. Trimming shortened V by 4 bases and J by 7 bases, and 2 bases separated the two germline ends. The CDR3 runs 11 residues. Germline values: CDR1 MNHEY, CDR2 SMNVEV (reference sequence). CDR3 loop: CASSSNSPLHF. CDR3 bases: TGTGCCAGCAGTTCAAATTCACCCCTCCACTTT.

This sequence joins TRBV7-9 and TRBJ2-1; 12 bases agree with TRBD2. Germline V gene data show CDR1 as SEHNR and CDR2 as FQNEAQ (reference sequence). V shed 5 bases and J 5 bases; nucleotides not matched to a gene: 7. This CDR3 comprises 16 residues. CDR3 bases: TGTGCCAGCAGCCCTAAGCTAGCGGGAGGGGACAATGAGCAGTTCTTC. Amino acid sequence: CASSPKLAGGDNEQFF.

The chain joins TRBV7-2 to TRBJ1-3, with 7 bases that match TRBD1. The CDR3 has 16 residues. The germline CDR1 and CDR2 sequences are SGHTA and FQGNSA. J was trimmed by 2 bases and V by 5 bases; bases with no gene match: 9. CDR3 region: CASSPLWTGAGNTIYF. The CDR3, as DNA: TGTGCCAGCAGCCCGCTGTGGACAGGAGCTGGAAACACCATATATTTT.

The V gene is TRBV7-2, the J gene TRBJ1-5; 11 bases are a match to TRBD1. CDR3 length: 15 amino acids. The J segment lost 6 bases and the V segment lost 1 base, leaving 2 bases of the junction unmatched. Germline V lookup: CDR1 SGHTA, CDR2 FQGNSA. In nucleotides, the CDR3 is TGTGCCAGCAGCTTAGGGACAGGGGGCAGTCAGCCCCAGCATTTT. Translated: CASSLGTGGSQPQHF.